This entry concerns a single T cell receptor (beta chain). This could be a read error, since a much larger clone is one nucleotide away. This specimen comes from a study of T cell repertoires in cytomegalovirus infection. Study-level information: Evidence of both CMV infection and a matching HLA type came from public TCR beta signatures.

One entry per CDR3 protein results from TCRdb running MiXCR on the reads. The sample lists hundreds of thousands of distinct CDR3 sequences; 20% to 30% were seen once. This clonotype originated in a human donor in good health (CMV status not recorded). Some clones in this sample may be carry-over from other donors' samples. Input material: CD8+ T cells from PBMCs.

In nucleotides, the CDR3 is TGTGCCAGCAGTTTATACCGGGGAGAGAACACTGAAGCTTTCTTT. This translates into CASSLYRGENTEAFF. V is TRBV28 and J is TRBJ1-1, with D unclear. The CDR3 spans 15 residues. CDR1 and CDR2 from the germline V gene are MDHEN and SYDVKM. The germline V and J ends were trimmed by 1 base and 1 base, with 10 bases remaining between them.